The TCR beta chain described here comes from a study of T cell responses to AZD1222 COVID-19 vaccine. The protocol was immunoSEQ multiplex PCR, while the TCRdb copy is restricted to in-frame clones and leaves out a portion. The repertoire holds 65,000 to 80,000 clones, 83% seen once, with about 1.3% in the top ten. The CDR3 runs to 12 residues. Germline CDR1 MDHEN, CDR2 SYDVKM. V dropped 6 bases and J dropped 5 bases, with 10 bases sitting between them. Study conclusions and caveats: The CD4 TCRs associated with vaccination extended across spike and predominated at 160-218 and 743-854. At baseline, seropositivity was found in only a handful of AZD1222 recipients. Epitopes outside B.1.351 and B.1.1.7 mutated regions reportedly drew nearly half of spike TCRs. Recipients of two AZD1222 doses showed rising Spike-specific TCR breadth and depth.

As regards this clone: Antigen specificity is unknown.

The V gene is TRBV28, the J gene TRBJ2-5; D might be TRBD2 (7 bases). The specimen was peripheral blood, collected 28 days after the second AZD1222 dose. This TCR came from an adult who received the AZD1222 COVID-19 vaccine. This chain's CDR3 is CASRKGGETQYF. CDR3 sequence (DNA): TGTGCCAGCAGAAAGGGGGGGGAGACCCAGTACTTC.